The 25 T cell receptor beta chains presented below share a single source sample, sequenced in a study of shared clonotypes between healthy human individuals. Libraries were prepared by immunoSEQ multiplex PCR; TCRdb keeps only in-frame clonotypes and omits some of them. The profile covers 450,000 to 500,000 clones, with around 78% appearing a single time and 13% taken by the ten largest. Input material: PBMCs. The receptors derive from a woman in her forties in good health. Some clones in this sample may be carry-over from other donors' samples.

The CDR3 sequence: CASSLGAGYTGELFF. In DNA, the CDR3 is TGTGCCAGCAGCTTGGGTGCGGGGTATACCGGGGAGCTGTTTTTT. This chain uses TRBV5-6 with TRBJ2-2, with a possible D match to TRBD2 (6 bases). Germline CDR1 reads SGHDT; CDR2 reads YYEEEE. V lost 0 bases and J 5 bases, leaving 11 bases between the germline ends. The CDR3 loop spans 15 amino acids.

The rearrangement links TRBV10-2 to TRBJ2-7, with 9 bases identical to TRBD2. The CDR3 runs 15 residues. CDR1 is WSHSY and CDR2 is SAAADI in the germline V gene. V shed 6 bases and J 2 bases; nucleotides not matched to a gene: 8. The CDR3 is CASSGIAGVTYEQYF. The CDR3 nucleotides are TGCGCCAGCAGCGGCATAGCGGGAGTCACCTACGAGCAGTACTTC.

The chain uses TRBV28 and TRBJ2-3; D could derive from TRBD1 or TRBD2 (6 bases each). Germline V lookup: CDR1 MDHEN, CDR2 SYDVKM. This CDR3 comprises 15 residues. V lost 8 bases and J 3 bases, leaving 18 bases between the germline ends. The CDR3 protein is CASLTPRGATDTQYF. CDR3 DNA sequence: TGTGCCAGCCTGACCCCAAGGGGGGCGACAGATACGCAGTATTTT.

In DNA form, the CDR3 reads TGTGCCAGCAGCGTAGGTCGTACAGGAGGTGGCTACACCTTC. Translating gives CASSVGRTGGGYTF. The V gene is TRBV9, the J gene TRBJ1-2, with D maybe TRBD1 (5 bases). With 0 bases removed from V and 7 bases from J, the gap between germline ends came to 13 bases. This CDR3 region has 14 residues. Germline-derived CDR1 and CDR2 are SGDLS and YYNGEE.

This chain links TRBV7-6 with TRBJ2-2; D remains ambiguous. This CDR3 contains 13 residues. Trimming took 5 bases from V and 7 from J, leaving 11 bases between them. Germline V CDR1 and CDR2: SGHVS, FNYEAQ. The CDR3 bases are TGTGCCAGCAGCAAATTGGCGGACGGGGAGCTGTTTTTT. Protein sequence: CASSKLADGELFF.

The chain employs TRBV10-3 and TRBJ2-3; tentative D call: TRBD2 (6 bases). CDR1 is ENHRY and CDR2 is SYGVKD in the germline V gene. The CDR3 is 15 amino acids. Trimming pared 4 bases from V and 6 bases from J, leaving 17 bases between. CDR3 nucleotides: TGTGCCATCAGTGCAACGGGAGAGGGTCCGGATACGCAGTATTTT. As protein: CAISATGEGPDTQYF.

The CDR3 protein is CAWSLSGTSGSNEQFF. Here the CDR3 DNA reads TGTGCCTGGAGCCTCTCCGGGACTAGCGGGAGCAATGAGCAGTTCTTC. The chain uses TRBV30 and TRBJ2-1, with 14 bases matching TRBD2. Germline CDR1 and CDR2: GTSNPN and SVGIG (reference sequence). The CDR3 runs 16 residues. Losses at the gene ends were 3 bases for V and 6 bases for J; bases not matched to a gene: 7.

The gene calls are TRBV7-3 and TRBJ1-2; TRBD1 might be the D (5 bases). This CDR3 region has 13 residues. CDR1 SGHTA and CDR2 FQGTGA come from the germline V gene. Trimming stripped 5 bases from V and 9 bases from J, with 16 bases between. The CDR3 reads CASSPNSGGRYTF. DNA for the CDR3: TGTGCCAGCAGCCCCAACTCTGGGGGACGCTACACCTTC. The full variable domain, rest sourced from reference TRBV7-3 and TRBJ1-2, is GAGVSQTPSNKVTEKGKYVELRCDPISGHTALYWYRQSLGQGPEFLIYFQGTGAADDSGLPNDRFFAVRPEGSVSTLKIQRTERGDSAVYLCASSPNSGGRYTFGSGTRLTVV.

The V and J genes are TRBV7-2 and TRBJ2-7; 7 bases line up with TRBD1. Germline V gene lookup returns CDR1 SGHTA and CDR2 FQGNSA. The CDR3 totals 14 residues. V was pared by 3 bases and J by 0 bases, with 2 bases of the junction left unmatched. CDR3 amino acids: CASSLDRTSYEQYF. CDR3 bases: TGTGCCAGCAGCTTGGACAGGACCTCCTACGAGCAGTACTTC.

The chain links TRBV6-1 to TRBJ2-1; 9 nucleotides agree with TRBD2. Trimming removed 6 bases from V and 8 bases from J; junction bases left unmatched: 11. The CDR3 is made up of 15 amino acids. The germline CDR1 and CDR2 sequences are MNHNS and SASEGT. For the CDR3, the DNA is TGTGCCAGCAGCCCGATAGGACTAGCGAGGCATGAGCAGTTCTTC. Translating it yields CASSPIGLARHEQFF.

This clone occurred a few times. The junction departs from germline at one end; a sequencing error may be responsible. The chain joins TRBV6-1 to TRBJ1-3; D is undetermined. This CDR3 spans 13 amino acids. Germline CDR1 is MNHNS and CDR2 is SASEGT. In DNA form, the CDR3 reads TGTGCCATCACAGCGTTCTCTGGAAACACCGTATATTTT. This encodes CAITAFSGNTVYF.

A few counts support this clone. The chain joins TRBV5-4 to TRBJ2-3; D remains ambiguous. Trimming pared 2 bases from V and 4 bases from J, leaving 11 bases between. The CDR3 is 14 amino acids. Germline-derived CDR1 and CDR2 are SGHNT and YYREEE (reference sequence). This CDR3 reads CASSFAGIADTQYF. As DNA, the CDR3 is TGTGCCAGCAGCTTCGCAGGTATCGCAGATACGCAGTATTTT. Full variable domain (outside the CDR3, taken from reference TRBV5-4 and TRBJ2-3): ETGVTQSPTHLIKTRGQQVTLRCSSQSGHNTVSWYQQALGQGPQFIFQYYREEENGRGNFPPRFSGLQFPNYSSELNVNALELDDSALYLCASSFAGIADTQYFGPGTRLTVL.

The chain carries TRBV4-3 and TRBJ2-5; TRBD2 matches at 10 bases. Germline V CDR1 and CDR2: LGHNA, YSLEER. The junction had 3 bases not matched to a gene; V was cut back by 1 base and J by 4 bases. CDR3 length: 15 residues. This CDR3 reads CASSQGAGGRETQYF. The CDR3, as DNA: TGCGCCAGCAGCCAAGGAGCGGGAGGGAGAGAGACCCAGTACTTC.

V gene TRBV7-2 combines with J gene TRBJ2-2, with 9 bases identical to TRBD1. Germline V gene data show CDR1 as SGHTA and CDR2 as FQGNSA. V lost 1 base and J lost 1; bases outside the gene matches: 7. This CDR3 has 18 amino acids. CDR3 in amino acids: CASSLVSGDRENTGELFF. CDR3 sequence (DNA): TGTGCCAGCAGCTTAGTTTCGGGGGACAGGGAGAACACCGGGGAGCTGTTTTTT.

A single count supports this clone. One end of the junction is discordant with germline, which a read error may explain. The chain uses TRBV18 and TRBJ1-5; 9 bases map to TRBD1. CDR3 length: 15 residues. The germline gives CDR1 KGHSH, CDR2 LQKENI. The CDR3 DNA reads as TGTGCCAGCTCACCAGACAGGGGGGACAATCAGCTCCAGCATTTT. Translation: CASSPDRGDNQLQHF.

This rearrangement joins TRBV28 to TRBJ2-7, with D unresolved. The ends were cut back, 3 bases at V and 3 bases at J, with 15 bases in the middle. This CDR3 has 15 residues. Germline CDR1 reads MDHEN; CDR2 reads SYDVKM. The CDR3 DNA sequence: TGTGCCAGCAGTTTCCGGCAGCCCCGACTCTACGAGCAGTACTTC. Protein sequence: CASSFRQPRLYEQYF.

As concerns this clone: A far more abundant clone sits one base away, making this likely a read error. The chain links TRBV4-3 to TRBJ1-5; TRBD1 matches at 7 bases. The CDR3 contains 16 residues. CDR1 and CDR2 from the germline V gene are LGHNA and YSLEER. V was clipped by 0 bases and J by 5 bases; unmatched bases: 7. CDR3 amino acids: CASSQDSRQGHQPQHF. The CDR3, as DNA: TGCGCCAGCAGCCAAGATTCGAGACAGGGTCATCAGCCCCAGCATTTT.

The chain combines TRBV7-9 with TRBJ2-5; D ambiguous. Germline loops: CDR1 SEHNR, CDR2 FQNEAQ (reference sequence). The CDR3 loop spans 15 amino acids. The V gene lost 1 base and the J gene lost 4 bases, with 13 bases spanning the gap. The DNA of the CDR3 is TGTGCCAGCAGCTTAGAGGCTACGGCGTTAGAGACCCAGTACTTC. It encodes CASSLEATALETQYF. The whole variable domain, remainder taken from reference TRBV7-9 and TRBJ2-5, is DTGVSQNPRHKITKRGQNVTFRCDPISEHNRLYWYRQTLGQGPEFLTYFQNEAQLEKSRLLSDRFSAERPKGSFSTLEIQRTEQGDSAMYLCASSLEATALETQYFGPGTRLLVL.

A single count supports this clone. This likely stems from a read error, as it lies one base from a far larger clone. In DNA form, the CDR3 reads TGCGCCAGCAGCCGAACGGGACTAGCGGGGAGCACAGATACGCAGTATTTT. Translated, it gives CASSRTGLAGSTDTQYF. The chain recombines TRBV5-1 with TRBJ2-3; 13 nucleotides align to TRBD2. Germline V gives CDR1 SGHRS, CDR2 YFSETQ. CDR3 length equals 17 residues. The ends lost 4 bases at V and 0 bases at J; junction bases unmatched: 5.

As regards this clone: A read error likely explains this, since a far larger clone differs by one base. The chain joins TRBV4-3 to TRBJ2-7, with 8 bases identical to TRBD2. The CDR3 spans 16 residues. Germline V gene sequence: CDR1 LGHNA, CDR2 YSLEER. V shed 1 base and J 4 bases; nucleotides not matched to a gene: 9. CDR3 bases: TGCGCCAGCAGCCAAGGGGTGGGAAGCGGGGGTTACGAGCAGTACTTC. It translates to CASSQGVGSGGYEQYF.

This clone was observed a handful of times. CDR3 protein: CASSTGQGYYSNQPQHF. The CDR3 DNA is TGCGCCAGTAGCACGGGACAGGGGTATTATAGCAATCAGCCCCAGCATTTT. This sequence joins TRBV5-1 and TRBJ1-5; 10 nucleotides agree with TRBD1. After removal of 8 bases from V and 0 bases from J, the junction contained 11 bases not matched to a gene. Per the germline V gene, CDR1 is SGHRS and CDR2 is YFSETQ. This CDR3 spans 17 amino acids.

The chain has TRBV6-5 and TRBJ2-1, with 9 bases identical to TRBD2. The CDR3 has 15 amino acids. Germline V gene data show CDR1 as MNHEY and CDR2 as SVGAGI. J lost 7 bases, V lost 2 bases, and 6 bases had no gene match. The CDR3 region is CASSYPGTSWNEQFF. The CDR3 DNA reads TGTGCCAGCAGTTACCCTGGGACTAGCTGGAATGAGCAGTTCTTC.

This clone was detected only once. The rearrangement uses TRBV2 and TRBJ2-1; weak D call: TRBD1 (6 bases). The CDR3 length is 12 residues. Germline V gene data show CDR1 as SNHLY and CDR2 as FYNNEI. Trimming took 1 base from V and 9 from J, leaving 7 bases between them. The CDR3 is CASSEGTAEQFF. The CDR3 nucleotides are TGTGCCAGCAGTGAAGGGACAGCTGAGCAGTTCTTC.

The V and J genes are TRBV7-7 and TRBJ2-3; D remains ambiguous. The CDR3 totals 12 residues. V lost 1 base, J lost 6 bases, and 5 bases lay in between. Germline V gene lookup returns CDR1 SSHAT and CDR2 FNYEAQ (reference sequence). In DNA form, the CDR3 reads TGTGCCAGCAGCTTAGAAGGGGATACGCAGTATTTT. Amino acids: CASSLEGDTQYF.

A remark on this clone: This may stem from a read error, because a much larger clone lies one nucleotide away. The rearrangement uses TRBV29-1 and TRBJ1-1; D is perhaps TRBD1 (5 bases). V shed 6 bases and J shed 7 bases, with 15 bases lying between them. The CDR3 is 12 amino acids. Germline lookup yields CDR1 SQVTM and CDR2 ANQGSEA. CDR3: CSVARGANEAFF. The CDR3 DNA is TGCAGCGTGGCGAGAGGGGCCAATGAAGCTTTCTTT.